This T cell receptor beta chain was sequenced for a study of post-analysis software for immune sequencing data. Turning to the study itself: The disease courses covered relapsing-remitting, secondary progressive and progressive-relapsing multiple sclerosis.

Libraries were made from TCR beta cDNA, and they carried unique molecular identifiers. When 1 to 10 million T cells were used, they gave hundreds of thousands of cDNA molecules. TCRdb called the PCR reads again in MiXCR, with one record for every CDR3 protein. Among some 260,000 distinct CDR3 sequences listed, less than 40% were seen once. V shed 1 base and J shed 0 bases, with 14 bases lying between them. From germline, CDR1 is LGHNA and CDR2 YNFKEQ. The CDR3 runs 17 residues. General study results and limits: Versus controls, multiple sclerosis patients showed significantly lower diversity (normalized Chao1). The authors found that F measure strongly co-clustered same-batch samples. Controls had lower frequencies than patients of about 5 TRBV segments, which included TRBV5-6, TRBV5-1 and TRBV20-1.

On this clonotype itself: The antigen is unknown. A clone one base away is much larger, so this may be a read error.

This clonotype was obtained from a girl between 10 and 17 years old with multiple sclerosis. Sequenced input: blood. V usage is TRBV4-2 and J usage is TRBJ2-3; D tentatively reads TRBD1 or TRBD2 (6 bases each). The CDR3 region has the DNA TGTGCCAGCAGCCAAGGAAGGGGGGCCAGGAGCACAGATACGCAGTATTTT. This sequence encodes CASSQGRGARSTDTQYF.